What follows is one TCR beta chain and its context. Germline loops: CDR1 MRHNA, CDR2 SNTAGT. The V and J ends lost 2 bases and 1 base, in that order; junction bases with no gene match: 7. The CDR3 sequence is 17 residues long. The entry originates in a study of blood T cell repertoires in COVID-19. As for the study in general: Specimens from acute and convalescent COVID-19 originated in the United States, Italy and Spain.

Under the authors' procedure: Quantification of nucleated cells was approximated via reference gene primer amplification. Sequencing was performed with immunoSEQ multiplex PCR; in TCRdb, only in-frame clones are kept and a portion is missing. The V and J calls and the clone size are those of that table, but D and trimming were determined from the DNA. The table has approximately 28,000 clones, roughly 73% seen once. This sequence originates from a woman aged 70 to 79 with active or convalescent COVID-19. The sequenced sample was peripheral blood. The chain carries TRBV6-4 and TRBJ1-5, with 8 bases that match TRBD1. CDR3 sequence: CASSDGGRGPSNQPQHF. Written as DNA, the CDR3 is TGTGCCAGCAGTGACGGCGGCAGGGGGCCCAGCAATCAGCCCCAGCATTTT.